These T cell receptor beta chains were read from a single sample in a study of regulatory T cells in long-lasting Graves disease. TCRdb recomputed calls from the multiplex PCR reads with MiXCR, one row per CDR3 protein. The repertoire includes 370,000 or so distinct CDR3 sequences, around 15% of them detected once, and 20% sits in the top ten. The sample also formed part of further work on T cells in Graves' hyperthyroidism and ophthalmopathy.

The specimen comprised peripheral blood mononuclear cells (PBMCs), sampled at new diagnosis, from a patient treated with antithyroid drugs. The receptor source for this set is a woman under 30 with Graves disease. Each CDR3 is given without its conserved first and last residue. D genes are given only for firm matches.

V | D | CDR3
TRBV28 | NA | ASKRGQNTGELF
TRBV12-3/TRBV12-4 | TRBD1 | ASSFGTGPPNYGYT
TRBV5-1 | TRBD2 | ASRSTGTIQETQY
TRBV9 | NA | ASSVAAGLSPLH
TRBV6-1 | NA | ASRRGDSRSRDTQY
TRBV20-1 | NA | SARFSTEAF
TRBV12-3/TRBV12-4 | NA | ASSWTPYNEQF
TRBV5-1 | TRBD2 | ASSGAGGPGGHNEQF
TRBV5-6 | TRBD2 | ASSLTSGGLLSYNEQF
TRBV2 | TRBD2 | ARAGTSGISKYSSYNEQF
TRBV20-1 | TRBD1 | SARDWGSGQGVEQY
TRBV10-3 | NA | AISGAGPTGGSPLH
TRBV27 | NA | ASQGPWQY
TRBV7-2 | NA | ASSRTASYEQY
TRBV7-3 | NA | ASSIGGNTIY
TRBV20-1 | NA | SARAQTSSFTDTQY
TRBV5-1 | TRBD1 | ASSRLQGGNYNEQF
TRBV5-8 | TRBD2 | ASSLGVAGVSYNEQF
TRBV28 | NA | ASRLSQGSYEQY
TRBV20-1 | NA | SPKRTDNQPQH
TRBV7-6 | NA | ASSSVGPYNEQF
TRBV3-1 | NA | ASSQAKAYNEQF
TRBV5-1 | TRBD2 | ASGSGLTSLY
TRBV2 | NA | ASSQGGGELF
TRBV7-2 | TRBD1 | ASSQGDGAF
TRBV9 | TRBD2 | ASSSTTSGGPSSYNEQF